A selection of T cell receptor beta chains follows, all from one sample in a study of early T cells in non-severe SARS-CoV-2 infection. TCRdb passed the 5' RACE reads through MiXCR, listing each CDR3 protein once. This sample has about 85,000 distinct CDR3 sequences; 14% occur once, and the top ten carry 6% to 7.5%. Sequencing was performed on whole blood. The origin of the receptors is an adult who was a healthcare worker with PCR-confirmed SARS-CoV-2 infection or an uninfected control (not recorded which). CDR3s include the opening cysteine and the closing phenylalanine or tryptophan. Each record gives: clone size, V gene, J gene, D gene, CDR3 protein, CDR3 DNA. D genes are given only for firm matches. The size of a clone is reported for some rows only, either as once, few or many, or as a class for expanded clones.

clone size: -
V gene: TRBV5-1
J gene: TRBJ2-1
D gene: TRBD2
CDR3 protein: CASSQGLAGASEEFF
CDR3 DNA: TGCGCCAGCAGCCAGGGACTAGCGGGAGCAAGTGAGGAGTTCTTC

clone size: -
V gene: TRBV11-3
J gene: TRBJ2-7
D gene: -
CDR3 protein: CASSSLGGEQYF
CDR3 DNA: TGTGCCAGCAGCTCCCTAGGGGGCGAGCAGTACTTC

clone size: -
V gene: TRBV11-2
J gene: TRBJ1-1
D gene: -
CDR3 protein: CASSLDPQNTEAFF
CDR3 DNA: TGTGCCAGCAGCTTAGATCCCCAGAACACTGAAGCTTTCTTT

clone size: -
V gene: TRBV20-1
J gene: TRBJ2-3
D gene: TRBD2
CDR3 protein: CSARWLAGTDTQYF
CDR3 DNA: TGCAGTGCTAGATGGCTAGCGGGGACAGATACGCAGTATTTT

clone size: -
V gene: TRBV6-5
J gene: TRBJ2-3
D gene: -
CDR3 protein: CASRQDILVGDTQYF
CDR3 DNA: TGTGCCAGCAGACAGGACATCTTAGTTGGAGATACGCAGTATTTT

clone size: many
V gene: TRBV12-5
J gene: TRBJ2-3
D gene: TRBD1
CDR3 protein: CASGLQDRLRDTQYF
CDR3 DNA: TGTGCTAGTGGGCTCCAGGACAGGTTGAGAGATACGCAGTATTTT

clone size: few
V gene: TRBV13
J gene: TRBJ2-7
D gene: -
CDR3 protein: CASSQGKTSSYEQYF
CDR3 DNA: TGTGCCAGCAGCCAAGGGAAAACGAGCTCCTACGAGCAGTACTTC

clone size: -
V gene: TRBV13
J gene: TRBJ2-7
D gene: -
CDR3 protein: CASSYRDRDYEQYF
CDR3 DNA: TGTGCCAGCAGCTACCGGGACCGAGACTACGAGCAGTACTTC

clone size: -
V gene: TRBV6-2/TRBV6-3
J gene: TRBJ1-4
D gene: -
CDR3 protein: CASSYVWHVNEKLFF
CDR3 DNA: TGTGCCAGCAGTTACGTTTGGCACGTTAATGAAAAACTGTTTTTT

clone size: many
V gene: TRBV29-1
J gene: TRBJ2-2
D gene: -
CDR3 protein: CSVQIRTNTGELFF
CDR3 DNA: TGCAGCGTGCAAATAAGAACGAACACCGGGGAGCTGTTTTTT

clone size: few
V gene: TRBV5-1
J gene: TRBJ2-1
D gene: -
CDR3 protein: CASSLSGSDEQFF
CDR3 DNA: TGCGCCAGCAGCTTGAGTGGGAGCGATGAGCAGTTCTTC

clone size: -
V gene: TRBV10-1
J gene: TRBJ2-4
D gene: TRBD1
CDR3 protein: CASSETRTGERTKNIQYF
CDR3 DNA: TGCGCCAGCAGTGAGACCCGGACAGGGGAGAGGACCAAAAACATTCAGTACTTC

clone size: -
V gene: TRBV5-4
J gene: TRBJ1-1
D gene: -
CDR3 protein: CASSSEGPKDREAFF
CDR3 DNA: TGTGCCAGCAGCTCCGAGGGGCCGAAAGACAGGGAAGCTTTCTTT

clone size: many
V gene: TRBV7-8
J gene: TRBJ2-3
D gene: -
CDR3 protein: CASSPSPSTDTQYF
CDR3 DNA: TGTGCCAGCAGTCCATCTCCGAGCACAGATACGCAGTATTTT